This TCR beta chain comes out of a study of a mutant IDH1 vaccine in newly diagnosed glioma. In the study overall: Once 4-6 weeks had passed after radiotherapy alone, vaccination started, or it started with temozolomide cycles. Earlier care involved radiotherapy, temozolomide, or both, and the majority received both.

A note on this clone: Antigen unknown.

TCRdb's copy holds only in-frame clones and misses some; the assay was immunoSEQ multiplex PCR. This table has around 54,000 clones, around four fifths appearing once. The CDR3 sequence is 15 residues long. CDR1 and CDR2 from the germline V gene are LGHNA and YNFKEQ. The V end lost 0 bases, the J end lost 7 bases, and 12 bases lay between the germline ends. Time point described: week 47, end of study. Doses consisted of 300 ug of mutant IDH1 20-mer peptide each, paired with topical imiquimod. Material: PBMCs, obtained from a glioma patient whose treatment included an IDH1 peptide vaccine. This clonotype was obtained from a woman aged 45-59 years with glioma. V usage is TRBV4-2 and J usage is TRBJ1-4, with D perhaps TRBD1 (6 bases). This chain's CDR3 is CASSQERGAGEKLFF. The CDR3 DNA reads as TGTGCCAGCAGCCAAGAGAGGGGGGCGGGTGAAAAACTGTTTTTT.